Described below is a single T cell receptor beta chain sequence and its context. This sample was taken from a study of CD8 T cells in Susac syndrome. An amount of RNA that ranged from about 0.45 to 1 ug was reverse transcribed with random hexamers. MiXCR was run by TCRdb on the immunoSEQ multiplex PCR reads, yielding one entry per CDR3 protein. The sample includes fewer than 200,000 distinct CDR3 sequences, under 95% of them seen just once. V trimming: 6 bases; J trimming: 3 bases; junction bases outside the gene matches: 3. The germline V gene encodes CDR1 SQVTM and CDR2 ANQGSEA. The CDR3 totals 12 residues.

V is TRBV29-1 and J is TRBJ2-3; 7 bases match TRBD1. The TCR originated in a human donor in good health. Material for sequencing was CD4+ T cells from PBMCs. The CDR3 DNA reads as TGCAGCGTCGAACAGGGGACAGATACGCAGTATTTT. This codes for CSVEQGTDTQYF.